This T cell receptor (beta chain) was found in a study of T cells after yellow fever vaccination. V dropped 3 bases and J dropped 5; count of bases not matched to a gene: 11. Germline CDR1 and CDR2: SGDLS and YYNGEE. CDR3 size: 15 residues. A universal primer site and UMIs were added as TCR cDNA was made by 5'RACE template switching. In TCRdb, the 5' RACE reads were re-called with MiXCR into one record per CDR3 protein. The repertoire holds 200,000 to 300,000 distinct CDR3 sequences, with 6.5% to 7.5% as singletons. This receptor was identified in a man aged 25-45 years who received the YFV17D yellow fever vaccine. The material was CD4+ T cells sorted from PBMCs, obtained on the day of the yellow fever booster vaccination. The V and J genes are TRBV9 and TRBJ2-7; 7 bases line up with TRBD2. The CDR3 bases are TGTGCCAGCAGCGCCCGGGAAGGCGGGAGCAACGAGCAGTACTTC. Encoded protein: CASSAREGGSNEQYF.